This T cell receptor beta chain comes out of a study of T cell responses to AZD1222 COVID-19 vaccine. Notes on the study in general: Recipients of two AZD1222 doses showed rising Spike-specific TCR breadth and depth.

The table came from immunoSEQ multiplex PCR; TCRdb's copy has only in-frame clones and leaves some out. The sample lists more than 85,000 clones, approximately 94% seen once, with approximately 2.8% in the top ten. Germline V CDR1 and CDR2: LGHDT, YNNKEL (reference sequence). The CDR3 has 15 amino acids. Deletions cut 0 bases from V and 5 bases from J, with 10 bases between. This clone occurred once. Its antigen is unknown. This clonotype originated in an adult who received the AZD1222 COVID-19 vaccine. The V and J genes are TRBV3-1 (or the pseudogene TRBV3-2) and TRBJ2-2, with D tentatively TRBD1 (6 bases). Sequences were derived from peripheral blood, sampled 28 days after the second AZD1222 dose. CDR3 sequence: CASSQDGTRTGELFF. The CDR3 DNA follows: TGTGCCAGCAGCCAAGACGGGACACGGACCGGGGAGCTGTTTTTT.